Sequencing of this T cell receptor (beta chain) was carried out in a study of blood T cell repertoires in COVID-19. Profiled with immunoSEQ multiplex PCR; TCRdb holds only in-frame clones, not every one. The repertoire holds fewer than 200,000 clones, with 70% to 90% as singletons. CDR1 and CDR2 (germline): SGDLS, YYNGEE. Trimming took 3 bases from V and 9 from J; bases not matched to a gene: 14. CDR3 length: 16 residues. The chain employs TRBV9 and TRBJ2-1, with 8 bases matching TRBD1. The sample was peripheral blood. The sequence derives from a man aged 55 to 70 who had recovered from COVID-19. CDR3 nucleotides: TGTGCCAGCAGCGCTTTAGCCGGGACAGGTGGAAGTGAGCAGTTCTTC. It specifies CASSALAGTGGSEQFF.